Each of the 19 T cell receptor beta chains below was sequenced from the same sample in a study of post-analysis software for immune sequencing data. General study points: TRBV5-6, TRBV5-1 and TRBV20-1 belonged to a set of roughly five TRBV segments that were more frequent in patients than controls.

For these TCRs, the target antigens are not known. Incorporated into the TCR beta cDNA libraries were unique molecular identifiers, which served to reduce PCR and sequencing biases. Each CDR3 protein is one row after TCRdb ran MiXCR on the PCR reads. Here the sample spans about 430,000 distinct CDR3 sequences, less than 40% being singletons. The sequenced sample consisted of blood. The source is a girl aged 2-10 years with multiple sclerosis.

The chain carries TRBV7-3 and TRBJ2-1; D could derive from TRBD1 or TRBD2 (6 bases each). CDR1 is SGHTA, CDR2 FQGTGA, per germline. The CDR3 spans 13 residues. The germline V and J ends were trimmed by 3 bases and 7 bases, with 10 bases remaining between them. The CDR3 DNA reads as TGTGCCAGCAGCTTCGGGGGCGAGAATGAGCAGTTCTTC. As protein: CASSFGGENEQFF.

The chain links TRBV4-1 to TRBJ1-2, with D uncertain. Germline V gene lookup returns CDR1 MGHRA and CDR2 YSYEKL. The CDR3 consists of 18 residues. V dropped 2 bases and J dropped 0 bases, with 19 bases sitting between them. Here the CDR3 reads CASSQRPLKRVANYGYTF. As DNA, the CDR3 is TGCGCCAGCAGCCAACGACCCCTAAAGCGAGTTGCTAACTATGGCTACACCTTC.

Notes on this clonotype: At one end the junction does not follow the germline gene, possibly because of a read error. The CDR3 DNA is TGTGTCAGCAGCTCCTACCAGGGCCCAAGACCTAACTATGGCTACACCTTC. Protein product: CVSSSYQGPRPNYGYTF. The genes are TRBV7-2 and TRBJ1-2, with D possibly being TRBD1 (5 bases). Per the germline V gene, CDR1 is SGHTA and CDR2 is FQGNSA. The CDR3 length is 17 residues.

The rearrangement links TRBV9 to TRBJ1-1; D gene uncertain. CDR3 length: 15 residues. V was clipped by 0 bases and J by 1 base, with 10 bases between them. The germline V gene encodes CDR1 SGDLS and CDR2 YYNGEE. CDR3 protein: CASSVDGLGNTEAFF. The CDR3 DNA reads TGTGCCAGCAGCGTAGATGGTCTCGGGAACACTGAAGCTTTCTTT.

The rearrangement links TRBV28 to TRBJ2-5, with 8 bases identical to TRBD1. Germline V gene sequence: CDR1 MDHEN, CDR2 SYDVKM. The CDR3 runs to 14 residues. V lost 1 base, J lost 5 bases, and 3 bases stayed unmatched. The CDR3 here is CASSLSGGTETQYF. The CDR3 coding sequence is TGTGCCAGCAGTTTATCAGGGGGCACGGAGACCCAGTACTTC.

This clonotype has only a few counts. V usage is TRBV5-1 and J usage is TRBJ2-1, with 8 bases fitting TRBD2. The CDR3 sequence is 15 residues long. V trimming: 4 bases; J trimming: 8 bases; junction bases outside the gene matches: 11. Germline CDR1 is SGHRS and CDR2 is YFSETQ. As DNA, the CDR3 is TGCGCCAGCAGCCGCGGGGGGACACAAAGATATGAGCAGTTCTTC. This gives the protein CASSRGGTQRYEQFF.

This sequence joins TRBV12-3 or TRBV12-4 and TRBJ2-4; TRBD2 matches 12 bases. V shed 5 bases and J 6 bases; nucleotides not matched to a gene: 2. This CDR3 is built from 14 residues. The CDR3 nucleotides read TGTGCCAGCAGTGGACTAGCGGGAACAAACATTCAGTACTTC. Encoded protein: CASSGLAGTNIQYF.

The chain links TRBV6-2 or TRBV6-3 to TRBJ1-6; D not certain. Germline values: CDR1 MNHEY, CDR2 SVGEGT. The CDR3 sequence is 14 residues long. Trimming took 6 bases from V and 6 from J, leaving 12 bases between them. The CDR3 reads CASRGNLPNSPLHF. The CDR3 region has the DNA TGTGCCAGCAGAGGGAATCTACCTAATTCACCCCTCCACTTT.

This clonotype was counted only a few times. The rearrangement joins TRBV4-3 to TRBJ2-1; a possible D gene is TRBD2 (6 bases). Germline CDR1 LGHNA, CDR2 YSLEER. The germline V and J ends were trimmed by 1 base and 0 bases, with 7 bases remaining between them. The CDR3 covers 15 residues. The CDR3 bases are TGCGCCAGCAGCCAAGTGGAGGGCTCCTACAATGAGCAGTTCTTC. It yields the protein CASSQVEGSYNEQFF.

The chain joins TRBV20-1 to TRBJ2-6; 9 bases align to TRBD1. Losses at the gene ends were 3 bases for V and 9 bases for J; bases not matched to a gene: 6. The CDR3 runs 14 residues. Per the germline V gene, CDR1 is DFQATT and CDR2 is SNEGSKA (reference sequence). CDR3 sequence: CSASPGTGHNVLTF. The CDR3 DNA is TGCAGTGCTAGCCCCGGGACAGGGCACAACGTCCTGACTTTC.

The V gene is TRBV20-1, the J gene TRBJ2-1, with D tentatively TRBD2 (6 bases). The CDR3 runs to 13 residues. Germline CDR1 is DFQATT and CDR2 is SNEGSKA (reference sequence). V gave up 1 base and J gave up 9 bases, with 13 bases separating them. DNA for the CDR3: TGCAGTGCTAGAGGGGGCAAGGGAGGTGAGCAGTTCTTC. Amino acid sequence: CSARGGKGGEQFF.

DNA of the CDR3: TGCAGCGGTCATTCCTCCTACGAGCAGTACTTC. It encodes CSGHSSYEQYF. This rearrangement joins TRBV29-1 to TRBJ2-7; D unresolved. CDR1 and CDR2 (germline): SQVTM, ANQGSEA. The CDR3 is 11 amino acids. V gave up 7 bases and J gave up 0 bases, with 7 bases separating them.

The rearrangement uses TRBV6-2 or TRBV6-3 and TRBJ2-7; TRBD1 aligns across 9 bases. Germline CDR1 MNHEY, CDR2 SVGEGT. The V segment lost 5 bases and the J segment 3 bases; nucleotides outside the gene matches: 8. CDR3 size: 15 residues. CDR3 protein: CASSAGTGPLYEQYF. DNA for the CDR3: TGTGCCAGCAGTGCGGGGACAGGGCCCCTCTACGAGCAGTACTTC.

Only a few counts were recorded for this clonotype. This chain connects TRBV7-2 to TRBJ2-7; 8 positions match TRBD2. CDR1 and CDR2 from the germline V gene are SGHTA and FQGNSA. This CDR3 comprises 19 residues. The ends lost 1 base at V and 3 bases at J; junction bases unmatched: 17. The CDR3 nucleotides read TGTGCCAGCAGCTTAGTTCCTAGCGGGTCCACTTCCCCCCTCTACGAGCAGTACTTC. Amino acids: CASSLVPSGSTSPLYEQYF. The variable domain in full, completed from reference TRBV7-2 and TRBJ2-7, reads GAGVSQSPSNKVTEKGKDVELRCDPISGHTALYWYRQSLGQGLEFLIYFQGNSAPDKSGLPSDRFSAERTGGSVSTLTIQRTQQEDSAVYLCASSLVPSGSTSPLYEQYFGPGTRLTVT.

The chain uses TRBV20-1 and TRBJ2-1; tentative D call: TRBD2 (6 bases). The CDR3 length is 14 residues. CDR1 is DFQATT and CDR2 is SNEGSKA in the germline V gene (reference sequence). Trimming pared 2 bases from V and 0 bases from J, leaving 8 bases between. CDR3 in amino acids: CSARPGVSYNEQFF. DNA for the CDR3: TGCAGTGCTAGACCGGGGGTCTCCTACAATGAGCAGTTCTTC.

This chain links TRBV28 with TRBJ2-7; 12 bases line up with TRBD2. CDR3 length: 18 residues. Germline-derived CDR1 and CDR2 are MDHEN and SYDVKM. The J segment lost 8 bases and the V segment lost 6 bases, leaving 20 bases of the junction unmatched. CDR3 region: CASSSPRLAGGMPSKQYF. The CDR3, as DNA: TGTGCCAGCAGCTCCCCCCGCCTAGCGGGGGGGATGCCGTCCAAGCAGTACTTC.

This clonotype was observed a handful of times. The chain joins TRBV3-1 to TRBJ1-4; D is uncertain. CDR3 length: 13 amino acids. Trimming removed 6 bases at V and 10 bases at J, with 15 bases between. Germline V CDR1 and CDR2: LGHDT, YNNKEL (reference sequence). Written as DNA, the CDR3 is TGTGCCAGCAGTCGGGAGGGTGCGGTAAAACTGTTTTTT. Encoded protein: CASSREGAVKLFF.

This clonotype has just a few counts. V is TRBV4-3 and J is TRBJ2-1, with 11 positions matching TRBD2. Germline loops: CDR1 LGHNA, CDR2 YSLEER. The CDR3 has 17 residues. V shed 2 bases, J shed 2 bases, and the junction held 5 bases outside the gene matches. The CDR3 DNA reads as TGCGCCAGCAGCCAAACCCGACTAGCGGGACCCTACAATGAGCAGTTCTTC. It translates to CASSQTRLAGPYNEQFF.

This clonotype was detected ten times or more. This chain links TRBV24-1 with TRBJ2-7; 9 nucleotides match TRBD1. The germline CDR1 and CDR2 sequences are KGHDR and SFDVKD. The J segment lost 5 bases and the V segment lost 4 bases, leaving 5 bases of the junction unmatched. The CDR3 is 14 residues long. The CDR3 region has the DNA TGTGCCACCAGTGACACGGACAGGGGCAACGAGCAGTACTTC. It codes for CATSDTDRGNEQYF.